Listed below are T cell receptor beta chains from one sample, sequenced in a study of T cells in Graves' hyperthyroidism and ophthalmopathy. TCRdb analysed the multiplex PCR reads with MiXCR anew, one entry per CDR3 protein. The data hold more than 550,000 distinct CDR3 sequences, with less than 45% observed a single time. Sequenced material: peripheral blood or thyroid tissue (not recorded which). These receptor sequences come from an adult man with Graves' disease, either hyperthyroidism or ophthalmopathy (not recorded which). The CDR3 runs from the conserved cysteine through the conserved F or W. D genes are given only for firm matches. Rows give clone size only sometimes, using once, few, many, or a class for an expanded clone.

V	D	size	length	J	DNA	CDR3
TRBV20-1	.	few	11	TRBJ1-1	TGCAGTGCCGGACAATTCACTGAAGCTTTCTTT	CSAGQFTEAFF
TRBV5-8	.	many	14	TRBJ1-6	TGTGCCAGCAGCTTGGACAGTGTTAGTTCACCCCTCCACTTT	CASSLDSVSSPLHF
TRBV7-2	.	.	14	TRBJ2-7	TGTGCCAGCAGCTCCTACGGAAGAGGTTACGAGCAGTACTTC	CASSSYGRGYEQYF
TRBV9	.	many	11	TRBJ2-7	TGTGCCAGCAGCGAGCCGGGGGAGCAGTACTTC	CASSEPGEQYF
TRBV29-1	TRBD1	.	14	TRBJ1-6	TGCAGCGTTGCTACGGACAGGCTAATTTCACCCCTCCACTTT	CSVATDRLISPLHF
TRBV7-3	.	.	14	TRBJ1-2	TGTGCCAGCAGCCAAGATATCGGGGGTTATGGCTACACCTTC	CASSQDIGGYGYTF
TRBV7-9	.	.	15	TRBJ1-4	TGTGCCAGCAGCTTAAGGAGGACTCAGGGAGAAAAACTGTTTTTT	CASSLRRTQGEKLFF
TRBV7-2	.	many	13	TRBJ1-1	TGTGCCAGCAGCCAGCTGGCCTGGGCTCAAGCTTTCTTT	CASSQLAWAQAFF
TRBV20-1	.	few	14	TRBJ2-7	TGCAGTGCACCCAGGGATTACGGGACCTACGAGCAGTACTTC	CSAPRDYGTYEQYF
TRBV29-1	.	.	12	TRBJ2-5	TGCAGCAGTGATTCGGTCTGGGCGACCCAGTACTTC	CSSDSVWATQYF
TRBV10-3	.	many	13	TRBJ1-1	TGTGCCATCAGTGCCAGGGATGACACTGAAGCTTTCTTT	CAISARDDTEAFF
TRBV9	.	.	16	TRBJ1-3	TGTGCCAGCAGCCCAAACCCCGGGACGACTGGAAACACCATATATTTT	CASSPNPGTTGNTIYF
TRBV7-3	TRBD2	.	16	TRBJ2-2	TGTGCCAGCAGCCCAACGGTGGGACTAGGTACCGGGGAGCTGTTTTTT	CASSPTVGLGTGELFF
TRBV2	.	many	13	TRBJ1-5	TGTGCCAGCAGTTTTACAGGGTTTCAGCCCCAGCATTTT	CASSFTGFQPQHF
TRBV5-1	TRBD1	.	16	TRBJ1-2	TGCGCCAGCAGCTTGACCACAGGGGCCCACCTGGATGGCTACACCTTC	CASSLTTGAHLDGYTF
TRBV24-1	.	.	13	TRBJ1-2	TGTGCCACCAGCTTAGCGTCAGGGTTGGGCTACACCTTC	CATSLASGLGYTF
TRBV5-1	TRBD1	.	15	TRBJ1-4	TGCGCCAGCAGCTTGGACAGGGGGCAGGAAGAAAAACTGTTTTTT	CASSLDRGQEEKLFF
TRBV25-1	TRBD1	many	14	TRBJ1-2	TGTGCCAGCAGTGAATGGGGACAGGGTGGAGGCTACACCTTC	CASSEWGQGGGYTF
TRBV19	.	.	11	TRBJ1-6	TGTGCCAGCCGGGAGGGTTCACCCCTCCACTTT	CASREGSPLHF
TRBV2	TRBD1	.	13	TRBJ2-7	TGTGCCAGCCAAGGGACAGGGGGCTTCGAGCAGTACTTC	CASQGTGGFEQYF
TRBV20-1	.	many	12	TRBJ2-7	TGCAGTGCTACCCAGGGAGTCTACGAGCAGTACTTC	CSATQGVYEQYF
TRBV5-1	TRBD1	.	16	TRBJ1-6	TGCGCCAGCAGCTTGTCCGGACAGGGGGCGAATTCACCCCTCCACTTT	CASSLSGQGANSPLHF
TRBV7-6	TRBD1	few	17	TRBJ1-6	TGTGCCAGCAGCTCACCAGGGGGCGACTCCTATAATTCACCCCTCCACTTT	CASSSPGGDSYNSPLHF
TRBV9	TRBD1	.	16	TRBJ1-2	TGTGCCAGCAAGAGCGCAGGGGGCGGAATGGGCTATGGCTACACCTTC	CASKSAGGGMGYGYTF
TRBV27	TRBD1	.	15	TRBJ1-4	TGTGCCAGCAGGCGGACAGGGGTAGTTGGCGGTGAACTGTTTTTT	CASRRTGVVGGELFF
TRBV15	.	.	15	TRBJ1-5	TGTGCCACCAGCAGAGATATAGGGCGCAATCAGCCCCAGCATTTT	CATSRDIGRNQPQHF
TRBV20-1	TRBD1	once	14	TRBJ2-5	TGCAGTGCTAGCAGCTCGGGACAGGCCGAGACCCAGTACTTC	CSASSSGQAETQYF
TRBV25-1	.	few	11	TRBJ1-6	TGTGCTAGAGATCGAGGTTCACCCCTCCACTTT	CARDRGSPLHF
TRBV7-2	.	.	13	TRBJ1-5	TGTGCCAGCAGCTCAACAGTGTATCAGCCCCAGCATTTT	CASSSTVYQPQHF
TRBV5-1	TRBD1	.	16	TRBJ1-4	TGCGCCAGCGCCGAGGGACAGGGGGCGCGTGGTGAAAAACTGTTTTTT	CASAEGQGARGEKLFF
TRBV2	TRBD1	few	16	TRBJ1-1	TGTGCCAGTATTCTCACAGGGGGCGCATCGTACACTGAAGCTTTCTTT	CASILTGGASYTEAFF
TRBV19	.	.	14	TRBJ1-1	TGTGCCAGTAGTATAGACACGGCCAGGACTGAAGCTTTCTTT	CASSIDTARTEAFF
TRBV7-2	.	few	13	TRBJ1-1	TGTGCCAGCAGCCCTCCCGGCTTAGGAGTAGCTTTCTTT	CASSPPGLGVAFF
TRBV7-9	.	.	14	TRBJ1-1	TGTGCCAGCAGCTTAGAGGGCAGCGGCACTGAAGCTTTCTTT	CASSLEGSGTEAFF
TRBV9	.	many	14	TRBJ1-2	TGTGCCAGCAGCGTAGATGGGACCACGTATGGCTACACCTTC	CASSVDGTTYGYTF
TRBV25-1	TRBD1	.	15	TRBJ1-2	TGTGCCAGCAGGAAGACAGGGGACACAAACTATGGCTACACCTTC	CASRKTGDTNYGYTF
TRBV10-3	TRBD1	.	12	TRBJ1-2	TGTGCCAGCCTTCCGGGACAGGAGAACTACACCTTC	CASLPGQENYTF
TRBV7-9	TRBD2	many	13	TRBJ2-7	TGTGCCACTGCAGCGGGGGGGCTCTACGAGCAGTACTTC	CATAAGGLYEQYF
TRBV10-2	TRBD1	.	14	TRBJ1-2	TGCGCCAGCAGGGAGACAGGGGTTAACTATGGCTACACCTTC	CASRETGVNYGYTF
TRBV12-3/TRBV12-4	.	.	13	TRBJ2-5	TGTGCTAGTGGTTTAACTCGCCAAGAGACCCAGTACTTC	CASGLTRQETQYF
TRBV7-9	TRBD1	few	16	TRBJ1-2	TGTGCCAGCAGCGGGGCCGGGACAGCTCTTAACTATGGCTACACCTTC	CASSGAGTALNYGYTF